The T cell receptor (beta chain) under discussion was sequenced for a study of T cell repertoires in cytomegalovirus infection. The germline V gene has CDR1 LNHDA and CDR2 SQIVND (reference sequence). This CDR3 comprises 16 residues. The V gene lost 3 bases and the J gene lost 0 bases, with 12 bases spanning the gap. Study-wide points: People with CMV and the relevant HLA were identified by cumulative public TCR beta family frequency.

A word on this clonotype: Its antigen is not identified.

TCRdb analysed the reads with MiXCR anew, one entry per CDR3 protein. The table has 70,000 to 95,000 distinct CDR3 sequences, roughly 29% seen once. The TCR originated in a human donor in good health (CMV status not recorded). Some clones in this sample may be carry-over from other donors' samples. The material sequenced was CD8+ T cells from cultured PBMCs, taken from culture after CMV antigen stimulation. The genes are TRBV19 and TRBJ1-5; perhaps TRBD1 as D (5 bases). The CDR3 DNA sequence: TGTGCCAGTAGTATGAGGCCCAGGGATAGCAATCAGCCCCAGCATTTT. Translated, it gives CASSMRPRDSNQPQHF.